Listed here are 18 T cell receptor beta chains from one sample, sequenced in a study of CD4+ T cells in melanoma. Profiled with immunoSEQ multiplex PCR; TCRdb holds only in-frame clones, not every one. The data show roughly 10,000 clones, roughly two thirds seen once. The specimen was cells from a culture (not recorded whether cultured in vitro). The receptors were gathered from a human donor with melanoma.

The chain couples TRBV4-1 to TRBJ1-2, with D possibly being TRBD1 (6 bases). With 1 base removed from V and 2 bases from J, the gap between germline ends came to 14 bases. Germline lookup yields CDR1 MGHRA and CDR2 YSYEKL. The CDR3 consists of 16 residues. The CDR3 region has the DNA TGCGCCAGCAGCCAAGGAAAGGGAGGGGGGAACTATGGCTACACCTTC. Translated, it gives CASSQGKGGGNYGYTF.

This sequence joins TRBV10-3 and TRBJ2-3, with 9 nucleotides matching TRBD2. Trimming at V came to 4 bases and at J to 6 bases, leaving 2 bases not matched to a gene. CDR1 and CDR2 (germline): ENHRY, SYGVKD. The CDR3 consists of 13 residues. DNA for the CDR3: TGTGCCATCAGTGCTCTAGCGGGGGATACGCAGTATTTT. It translates to CAISALAGDTQYF.

As for this clone: One end of the junction does not line up with germline, which may come from a read error. J is TRBJ2-5 and V is TRBV28, with D possibly matching TRBD1 (6 bases). Germline V lookup: CDR1 MDHEN, CDR2 SYDVKM. The CDR3 extends over 13 amino acids. The CDR3 protein is CASRPQGKETQYF. The CDR3 bases are TGTGCCAGCAGACCACAGGGTAAAGAGACTCAGTACTTC.

CDR3 sequence (DNA): TGCGCCAGCAGCCCGGGCGTAGCGGGGCCGAACACCGGGGAGCTGTTTTTT. Amino acids: CASSPGVAGPNTGELFF. The rearrangement links TRBV5-1 to TRBJ2-2; the match to TRBD2 covers 8 bases. Germline V gives CDR1 SGHRS, CDR2 YFSETQ. The CDR3 has 17 residues. V gave up 4 bases and J gave up 0 bases; unmatched junction bases: 8.

The V gene is TRBV7-2, the J gene TRBJ1-2; D unresolved. V gave up 5 bases and J gave up 7 bases, with 17 bases separating them. The CDR3 is 14 amino acids. Looked up from germline, CDR1 is SGHTA and CDR2 is FQGNSA. CDR3: CASSDAPEAGGYTF. DNA of the CDR3: TGTGCCAGCAGCGATGCCCCAGAGGCCGGTGGCTACACCTTC.

The chain combines TRBV27 with TRBJ2-6; the D is unclear. There are 16 residues in the CDR3. In germline, CDR1 is MNHEY, CDR2 SMNVEV (reference sequence). V dropped 1 base and J dropped 3 bases, with 10 bases sitting between them. CDR3: CASSLFSERGANVLTF. Here the CDR3 DNA reads TGTGCCAGCAGTTTATTTTCCGAGCGTGGGGCCAACGTCCTGACTTTC.

Worth noting for this clone: Other DNA sequences in the sample encode the same CDR3. The rearrangement links TRBV2 to TRBJ1-1; no firm D call. The CDR3 covers 16 residues. Germline V lookup: CDR1 SNHLY, CDR2 FYNNEI. V shed 3 bases and J shed 3 bases, with 17 bases lying between them. The CDR3 nucleotides are TGTGCCAGCAGTGACCTACAGACGGCCGTTCACACTGAAGCTTTCTTT. Translating gives CASSDLQTAVHTEAFF. The whole variable domain, filled in from reference TRBV2 and TRBJ1-1, reads EPEVTQTPSHQVTQMGQEVILRCVPISNHLYFYWYRQILGQKVEFLVSFYNNEISEKSEIFDDQFSVERPDGSNFTLKIRSTKLEDSAMYFCASSDLQTAVHTEAFFGQGTRLTVV.

In the case of this clone: The limits of the CDR3 on the DNA are not certain, so only TCRdb's listed CDR3 is given. V and J are TRBV7-6 and TRBJ2-2. Per the germline V gene, CDR1 is SGHVS and CDR2 is FNYEAQ. Termini included, the CDR3 measures 15 amino acids. This chain's CDR3 is CASPSGQGWGRGAVF.

By sample share, this clone is medium-sized (0.01 to 0.1%). The chain employs TRBV2 and TRBJ1-6; D gene uncertain. V was trimmed by 7 bases and J by 7 bases, leaving 14 bases between them. The CDR3 contains 14 residues. Germline V gene lookup returns CDR1 SNHLY and CDR2 FYNNEI. The CDR3 DNA reads TGTGCCAGCAATCGGGATGAAGGAAATTCACCCCTCCACTTT. It codes for CASNRDEGNSPLHF.

The J gene is TRBJ2-1, the V gene TRBV6-5, with D perhaps matching TRBD2 (6 bases). The CDR3 extends over 14 amino acids. The V end was cut by 4 bases, the J end by 0 bases, with 7 bases between. Germline V gives CDR1 MNHEY, CDR2 SVGAGI. The CDR3 is CASSSGDSYNEQFF. The CDR3 coding sequence is TGTGCCAGCAGTTCGGGGGACTCCTACAATGAGCAGTTCTTC.

The J gene is TRBJ2-1, the V gene TRBV5-1; 8 nucleotides line up with TRBD2. Germline CDR1 and CDR2: SGHRS and YFSETQ. CDR3 size: 15 residues. V was pared by 4 bases and J by 1 base, with 4 bases of the junction left unmatched. The DNA of the CDR3 is TGCGCCAGCAGCGCCCCGGGGGGGTCCTACAATGAGCAGTTCTTC. Protein product: CASSAPGGSYNEQFF.

V and J are TRBV6-5 and TRBJ2-7, with TRBD1 matching over 8 bases. This CDR3 contains 15 residues. Germline loops: CDR1 MNHEY, CDR2 SVGAGI. The V segment lost 6 bases and the J segment 5 bases; nucleotides outside the gene matches: 12. The CDR3 DNA reads as TGTGCCAGCAGCCGCGCCGGACAGGGTAAGAACGAGCAGTACTTC. It is translated as CASSRAGQGKNEQYF.

This clone occurred a few times. The chain carries TRBV6-5 and TRBJ1-2; D is unresolved. The V end lost 6 bases, the J end lost 8 bases, and 16 bases lay between the germline ends. CDR3 length: 13 amino acids. Germline CDR1 MNHEY, CDR2 SVGAGI. In DNA, the CDR3 is TGTGCCAGCAGGGGCCAATCCTACTCGGGCTACACCTTC. Translated, it gives CASRGQSYSGYTF.

The J gene is TRBJ2-1, the V gene TRBV6-5; the match to TRBD2 covers 8 bases. The CDR3 is made up of 12 amino acids. V dropped 5 bases and J dropped 9; count of bases not matched to a gene: 3. Germline CDR1 reads MNHEY; CDR2 reads SVGAGI. The CDR3 protein is CASSIRGGEQFF. CDR3 coding DNA: TGTGCCAGCAGTATACGGGGGGGTGAGCAGTTCTTC.

The V gene is TRBV5-1, the J gene TRBJ2-6; possibly TRBD2 for D (5 bases). Trimming removed 7 bases at V and 0 bases at J, with 14 bases between. The germline CDR1 and CDR2 sequences are SGHRS and YFSETQ. CDR3 size: 16 residues. The CDR3 sequence is CASSGSSYSGANVLTF. The CDR3 DNA reads TGCGCCAGCTCGGGATCCTCATACTCTGGGGCCAACGTCCTGACTTTC.

The chain recombines TRBV2 with TRBJ2-1; 12 positions agree with TRBD2. The CDR3 is made up of 17 amino acids. Germline assignment: CDR1 SNHLY and CDR2 FYNNEI. With V trimmed by 3 bases and J by 3 bases, 6 bases remained unmatched. CDR3 sequence reads: CASSDPGLAGRYNEQFF. In DNA, the CDR3 is TGTGCCAGCAGTGACCCCGGACTAGCGGGGCGCTACAATGAGCAGTTCTTC.

J is TRBJ2-2 and V is TRBV9; D gene ambiguous. The CDR3 contains 13 residues. CDR1 and CDR2 (germline): SGDLS, YYNGEE. The germline V and J ends were trimmed by 0 bases and 8 bases, with 8 bases remaining between them. CDR3 protein: CASSVGWEGELFF. The CDR3 DNA follows: TGTGCCAGCAGCGTAGGATGGGAAGGGGAGCTGTTTTTT.

This clone was counted only a few times. The J gene is TRBJ2-5, the V gene TRBV5-1; TRBD2 matches at 11 bases. The junction had 8 bases not matched to a gene; V was cut back by 4 bases and J by 3 bases. CDR1 SGHRS and CDR2 YFSETQ come from the germline V gene. CDR3 length: 16 residues. The CDR3 sequence is CASSRTSGGREETQYF. For the CDR3, the DNA is TGCGCCAGCAGCAGAACTAGCGGGGGCCGTGAAGAGACCCAGTACTTC.